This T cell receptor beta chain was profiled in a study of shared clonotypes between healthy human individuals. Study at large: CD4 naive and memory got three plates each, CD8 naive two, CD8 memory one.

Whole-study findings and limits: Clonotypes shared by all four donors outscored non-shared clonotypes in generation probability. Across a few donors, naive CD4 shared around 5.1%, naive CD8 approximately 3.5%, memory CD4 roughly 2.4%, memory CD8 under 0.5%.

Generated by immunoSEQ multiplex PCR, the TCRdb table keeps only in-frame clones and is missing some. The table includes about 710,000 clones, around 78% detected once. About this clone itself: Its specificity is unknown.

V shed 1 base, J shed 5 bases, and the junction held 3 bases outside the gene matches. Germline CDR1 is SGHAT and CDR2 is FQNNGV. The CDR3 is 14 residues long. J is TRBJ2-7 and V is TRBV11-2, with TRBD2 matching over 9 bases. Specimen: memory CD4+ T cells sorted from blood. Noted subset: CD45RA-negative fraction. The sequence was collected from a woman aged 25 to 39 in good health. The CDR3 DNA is TGTGCCAGCAGCTTAGTTTCTAGCGGGAACGAGCAGTACTTC. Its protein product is CASSLVSSGNEQYF.